Listed below are T cell receptor beta chains from one sample, sequenced in a study of PD-1 blockade in classical Hodgkin lymphoma. TCRdb's table, derived via immunoSEQ multiplex PCR, lists solely in-frame clones and lacks some. The sample yields 64,000 or so clones, roughly 89% seen once. The sequencing used peripheral blood mononuclear cells (PBMCs), collected before the fourth cycle of nivolumab. All receptors derive from a human donor with classical Hodgkin lymphoma. CDR3s include the opening cysteine and the closing phenylalanine or tryptophan. The D gene is left open where the match is weak. The size field is filled for only some rows; it gives once, few, many or a size class.

>-|-|TRBV7-2|TRBJ2-2
CASSQHYGELFF
TGTGCCAGCAGCCAACACTACGGGGAGCTGTTTTTT
>few|-|TRBV19|TRBJ1-6
CASKVQGYSPLHF
TGTGCCAGTAAGGTCCAGGGTTATTCACCCCTCCACTTT
>once|-|TRBV27|TRBJ1-2
CASSSPGGGGSIGYTF
TGTGCCAGCAGTTCCCCTGGTGGGGGGGGTTCGATTGGCTACACCTTC
>-|-|TRBV20-1|TRBJ1-1
CSATVPEAFF
TGCAGTGCTACTGTCCCTGAAGCTTTCTTT
>-|TRBD1|TRBV7-2|TRBJ1-1
CASSAGTENTEAFF
TGTGCCAGCAGCGCCGGGACAGAGAACACTGAAGCTTTCTTT
>-|-|TRBV7-2|TRBJ2-4
CASSLGGNIQYF
TGTGCCAGCAGCTTGGGAGGAAACATTCAGTACTTC
>-|TRBD1|TRBV5-1|TRBJ2-7
CASSLGSGGDEQYF
TGCGCCAGCAGCTTGGGGTCAGGGGGCGACGAGCAGTACTTC
>-|TRBD2|TRBV30|TRBJ2-2
CAWVRGSGELFF
TGTGCCTGGGTGCGGGGGTCCGGGGAGCTGTTTTTT
>-|TRBD2|TRBV2|TRBJ2-5
CASRGTSGEETQYF
TGTGCCAGCAGGGGGACTAGCGGGGAAGAGACCCAGTACTTC
>-|-|TRBV5-6|TRBJ1-1
CASSFGAWNTEAFF
TGTGCCAGCAGCTTTGGCGCCTGGAACACTGAAGCTTTCTTT
>-|TRBD1|TRBV11-2|TRBJ1-1
CASRLYRGSEAFF
TGTGCCAGCAGGTTATACAGGGGCTCTGAAGCTTTCTTT
>-|-|TRBV5-1|TRBJ2-5
CASSPGGNQETQYF
TGCGCCAGCAGCCCGGGTGGGAACCAAGAGACCCAGTACTTC
>few|TRBD1|TRBV4-2|TRBJ1-4
CASSSRQGFEKLFF
TGTGCCAGCAGCTCGCGACAGGGTTTTGAAAAACTGTTTTTT
>-|-|TRBV2|TRBJ1-5
CASTGDNQPQHF
TGTGCCAGCACGGGGGATAATCAGCCCCAGCATTTT
>-|-|TRBV5-1|TRBJ1-6
CASSREDFSPLHF
TGCGCCAGCAGCCGGGAGGACTTTTCACCCCTCCACTTT
>-|-|TRBV6-9|TRBJ1-2
CASSWGVPGYTF
TGTGCCAGCAGTTGGGGGGTACCTGGCTACACCTTC
>-|-|TRBV6-5|TRBJ1-1
CASTPGGGYTEAFF
TGTGCCAGCACCCCTGGGGGGGGGTACACTGAAGCTTTCTTT
>-|-|TRBV11-2|TRBJ1-1
CASSFTGQNTEAFF
TGTGCCAGCAGCTTTACAGGGCAGAACACTGAAGCTTTCTTT
>-|TRBD1|TRBV28|TRBJ2-2
CASSQSGQGTGELFF
TGTGCCAGCAGTCAGTCGGGACAGGGAACCGGGGAGCTGTTTTTT
>-|TRBD2|TRBV5-1|TRBJ2-2
CASSLGRGLAENTGELFF
TGCGCCAGCAGCTTGGGACGGGGACTAGCGGAGAACACCGGGGAGCTGTTTTTT
>-|-|TRBV2|TRBJ1-4
CATLRLGSNEKLFF
TGTGCCACCCTTAGATTAGGATCTAATGAAAAACTGTTTTTT
>-|-|TRBV30|TRBJ1-2
CAWSTEGGAFPNYGYTF
TGTGCCTGGAGTACAGAGGGAGGGGCTTTCCCTAACTATGGCTACACCTTC
>once|-|TRBV7-2|TRBJ2-1
CASSLIWGRSNEQFF
TGTGCCAGCAGCTTGATATGGGGTCGGAGCAATGAGCAGTTCTTC
>-|TRBD2|TRBV4-1|TRBJ2-2
CASSYVRPGGPETGELFF
TGCGCCAGCAGCTATGTGCGTCCGGGGGGGCCTGAAACCGGGGAGCTGTTTTTT
>few|-|TRBV29-1|TRBJ1-1
CSVTQHQAFF
TGCAGCGTCACTCAGCATCAAGCTTTCTTT
>-|TRBD1|TRBV6-5|TRBJ2-3
CASSYGLTGGTDTQYF
TGTGCCAGCAGTTACGGATTAACAGGGGGCACAGATACGCAGTATTTT
>-|TRBD1|TRBV5-6|TRBJ2-7
CASSLQGYLSYEQYF
TGTGCCAGCAGCCTACAGGGGTACCTCTCCTACGAGCAGTACTTC
>-|-|TRBV5-1|TRBJ2-5
CAPTPGLDQETQYF
TGCGCCCCCACCCCCGGGCTAGACCAAGAGACCCAGTACTTC
>-|-|TRBV4-1|TRBJ1-2
CASSQDKGYYGYTF
TGCGCCAGCAGCCAAGATAAAGGGTACTATGGCTACACCTTC
>-|-|TRBV18|TRBJ1-2
CASSPSRVEGGYTF
TGTGCCAGCTCACCTTCCAGGGTGGAAGGTGGCTACACCTTC
>-|TRBD1|TRBV6-6|TRBJ1-6
CASSTDRVGSPLHF
TGTGCCAGCAGTACAGACAGGGTAGGCTCACCCCTCCACTTT
>-|-|TRBV6-5|TRBJ2-2
CASSYQGRNTGELFF
TGTGCCAGCAGTTACCAGGGACGGAACACCGGGGAGCTGTTTTTT
>once|TRBD2|TRBV18|TRBJ2-1
CASSLVSGTSGEGEQFF
TGTGCCAGCTCACTAGTCTCCGGGACTAGCGGGGAGGGTGAGCAGTTCTTC
>few|TRBD1|TRBV6-1|TRBJ1-1
CASRRTGVDTEAFF
TGTGCCAGCAGAAGGACAGGGGTTGACACTGAAGCTTTCTTT
>-|-|TRBV5-1|TRBJ2-3
CASSSQGLSTDTQYF
TGCGCCAGCAGCTCCCAAGGACTGAGCACAGATACGCAGTATTTT
>-|-|TRBV5-1|TRBJ2-1
CASSPGGSSYNEQFF
TGCGCCAGCAGCCCCGGGGGAAGCTCCTACAATGAGCAGTTCTTC
>-|TRBD1|TRBV4-2|TRBJ1-5
CASSLGQGYQPQHF
TGTGCCAGCAGCCTAGGACAGGGCTATCAGCCCCAGCATTTT
>few|-|TRBV2|TRBJ1-2
CASSEGYGYTF
TGTGCCAGCAGTGAAGGATATGGCTACACCTTC
>-|-|TRBV19|TRBJ2-1
CASSRWGLNNEQFF
TGTGCCAGTAGTAGGTGGGGGCTCAACAATGAGCAGTTCTTC
>-|-|TRBV2|TRBJ2-7
CASSLGKDEQYF
TGTGCCAGCAGTCTAGGAAAAGACGAGCAGTACTTC
>-|-|TRBV7-9|TRBJ1-1
CASSGPRGWAAFF
TGTGCCAGCAGCGGACCCAGGGGTTGGGCGGCTTTCTTT
>-|-|TRBV7-9|TRBJ1-2
CASSHGGSYGYTF
TGTGCCAGCAGCCATGGGGGGTCCTATGGCTACACCTTC
>-|-|TRBV6-6|TRBJ1-6
CASTPQNSPLHF
TGTGCCAGCACCCCACAGAATTCACCCCTCCACTTT
>-|-|TRBV20-1|TRBJ1-1
CSAIQGLAF
TGCAGTGCTATTCAAGGACTGGCCTTT
>-|-|TRBV7-9|TRBJ2-5
CASTTQETQYF
TGTGCCAGCACCACCCAAGAGACCCAGTACTTC
>-|-|TRBV2|TRBJ2-7
CASIGRGPSYEQYF
TGTGCCAGCATCGGGAGAGGGCCCTCCTACGAGCAGTACTTC
>-|-|TRBV5-1|TRBJ2-1
CASSSPRSYNEQFF
TGCGCCAGCAGCTCACCCAGGAGCTACAATGAGCAGTTCTTC
>-|TRBD1|TRBV7-2|TRBJ1-6
CASSRDRGGDSPLHF
TGTGCCAGCAGTCGAGACAGGGGGGGAGATTCACCCCTCCACTTT
>-|-|TRBV30|TRBJ1-1
CAWSDDRWTEAFF
TGTGCCTGGAGTGATGACCGGTGGACTGAAGCTTTCTTT
>-|-|TRBV15|TRBJ1-4
CATSPSPDHEKLFF
TGTGCCACCAGCCCGTCTCCCGATCATGAAAAACTGTTTTTT
>-|-|TRBV5-8|TRBJ1-6
CATPVLGGNSPLHF
TGTGCCACCCCTGTCCTCGGCGGGAATTCACCCCTCCACTTT
>-|-|TRBV19|TRBJ1-6
CASSMLRELNSPLHF
TGTGCCAGTAGTATGCTTCGGGAATTGAATTCACCCCTCCACTTT